The 20 T cell receptor beta chains below come from one sample, sequenced in a study of Ad26.COV2.S vaccination and SARS-CoV-2 variants. This table comes from immunoSEQ multiplex PCR, and its TCRdb copy is limited to in-frame clones, with some not included. The repertoire holds 200,000 to 300,000 clones, with around 88% as singletons. The treatment here: roughly 19 received Ad26.COV2.S at low or high dose, single or two shots; several received placebo; per-sample allocation not given. Day 63 after the first injection of vaccine or placebo was the sampling time. The sample consisted of peripheral blood, taken in a trial of Ad26.COV2.S vaccine versus placebo. The receptors originated from a person between 18 and 59 years old who received the Ad26.COV2.S COVID-19 vaccine or a placebo.

Regarding this clone: This specimen includes other DNA sequences encoding the same CDR3. This CDR3 reads CASSLNTGELFF. The CDR3 DNA sequence: TGCGCCAGCAGCTTAAACACCGGGGAGCTGTTTTTT. The rearrangement uses TRBV5-1 and TRBJ2-2; D remains unclear. Germline-derived CDR1 and CDR2 are SGHRS and YFSETQ. This CDR3 has 12 amino acids. V lost 2 bases and J lost 2, with 1 base in between.

The J gene is TRBJ2-5, the V gene TRBV4-3; TRBD2 aligns across 7 bases. The length of the CDR3 is 16 residues. J gave up 0 bases and V 0 bases, and 4 bases lay outside the gene matches. Germline CDR1 and CDR2: LGHNA and YSLEER. CDR3 region: CASSQDRLADQETQYF. The CDR3 coding sequence is TGCGCCAGCAGCCAAGACCGGCTAGCGGACCAAGAGACCCAGTACTTC.

V and J are TRBV7-2 and TRBJ2-1, with TRBD2 matching over 13 bases. The length of the CDR3 is 18 residues. CDR1 is SGHTA, CDR2 FQGNSA, per germline. The V and J ends lost 1 base and 7 bases, in that order; junction bases with no gene match: 10. CDR3 amino acids: CASSLELLAGGIGNEQFF. CDR3 nucleotides: TGTGCCAGCAGCTTAGAATTACTAGCGGGAGGGATTGGAAATGAGCAGTTCTTC.

CDR3 sequence reads: CASSKGRGGTGANVLTF. The DNA of the CDR3 is TGCGCCAGCAGCAAGGGACGAGGGGGGACTGGGGCCAACGTCCTGACTTTC. The rearrangement joins TRBV5-1 to TRBJ2-6, with D possibly called TRBD1 or TRBD2 (6 bases each). The CDR3 sequence is 17 residues long. Between the trimmed V and J ends, which lost 4 bases and 2 bases, there was a span of 16 bases. Germline values: CDR1 SGHRS, CDR2 YFSETQ.

V and J are TRBV19 and TRBJ2-2, with 11 nucleotides matching TRBD2. Trimming cost V 10 bases and J 7 bases; bases outside gene matches: 5. The CDR3 covers 13 residues. Looked up from germline, CDR1 is LNHDA and CDR2 is SQIVND (reference sequence). This chain's CDR3 is CATRTSGYGELFF. The CDR3, as DNA: TGTGCCACTCGGACTAGCGGGTACGGGGAGCTGTTTTTT.

The chain employs TRBV4-1 and TRBJ1-5; no definite D call. The CDR3 contains 14 residues. CDR1 MGHRA and CDR2 YSYEKL come from the germline V gene. Trimming removed 3 bases from V and 7 bases from J, with 13 bases in between. This CDR3 is CASSHKGSRQPQHF. CDR3 sequence (DNA): TGCGCCAGCAGCCATAAGGGAAGTCGCCAGCCCCAGCATTTT.

V is TRBV29-1 and J is TRBJ1-2; TRBD1 matches 7 bases. V was clipped by 3 bases and J by 4 bases; unmatched bases: 8. Per the germline V gene, CDR1 is SQVTM and CDR2 is ANQGSEA. This CDR3 is 14 amino acids long. For the CDR3, the DNA is TGCAGCGTTGACCCTGGGACAGTGAGCTATGGCTACACCTTC. This encodes CSVDPGTVSYGYTF.

This chain links TRBV6-2 or TRBV6-3 with TRBJ2-1, with 9 positions matching TRBD2. J gave up 5 bases and V 2 bases, and 13 bases lay outside the gene matches. This CDR3 is built from 18 residues. Germline lookup yields CDR1 MNHEY and CDR2 SVGEGT. Here the CDR3 DNA reads TGTGCCAGCAGTTACGACTGGGGAACTAGCGGGTTAAACAATGAGCAGTTCTTC. This codes for CASSYDWGTSGLNNEQFF.

The rearrangement links TRBV5-6 to TRBJ1-4; D gene uncertain. This CDR3 has 15 residues. Germline V gives CDR1 SGHDT, CDR2 YYEEEE. Trimming removed 4 bases at V and 4 bases at J, with 14 bases between. The CDR3 sequence is CASSALHQYNEKLFF. CDR3 sequence (DNA): TGTGCCAGCAGCGCACTACATCAATATAATGAAAAACTGTTTTTT. Drawing the rest from reference TRBV5-6 and TRBJ1-4, the complete variable domain is DAGVTQSPTHLIKTRGQQVTLRCSPKSGHDTVSWYQQALGQGPQFIFQYYEEEERQRGNFPDRFSGHQFPNYSSELNVNALLLGDSALYLCASSALHQYNEKLFFGSGTQLSVL.

The chain couples TRBV4-3 to TRBJ1-2; 9 bases line up with TRBD1. This CDR3 is 15 amino acids long. Germline V gene sequence: CDR1 LGHNA, CDR2 YSLEER. Trimming took 3 bases from V and 7 from J; bases not matched to a gene: 9. CDR3 DNA sequence: TGCGCCAGCAGCCAGAAAGGACAGGGGTCGGGTGGCTACACCTTC. Its translation is CASSQKGQGSGGYTF.

Only a few counts were recorded for this clone. The chain couples TRBV18 to TRBJ1-3, with D possibly being TRBD1 (6 bases). Trimming took off 2 bases at V and 9 bases at J, with 11 bases between the two ends. The CDR3 runs to 13 residues. Germline CDR1 and CDR2: KGHSH and LQKENI. The CDR3 protein is CASSPTEGVTIYF. The CDR3 DNA is TGTGCCAGCTCACCAACCGAGGGGGTCACCATATATTTT. The complete variable domain, with remaining parts taken from reference TRBV18 and TRBJ1-3, reads NAGVMQNPRHLVRRRGQEARLRCSPMKGHSHVYWYRQLPEEGLKFMVYLQKENIIDESGMPKERFSAEFPKEGPSILRIQQVVRGDSAAYFCASSPTEGVTIYFGEGSWLTVV.

V is TRBV4-3 and J is TRBJ2-3; no clear D. CDR3 length: 16 residues. Trimming took off 4 bases at V and 0 bases at J, with 14 bases between the two ends. Germline V gene sequence: CDR1 LGHNA, CDR2 YSLEER. DNA for the CDR3: TGCGCCAGCAGCCCGGATAGAAGCGCCAGCACAGATACGCAGTATTTT. Translated: CASSPDRSASTDTQYF.

The rearrangement joins TRBV7-3 to TRBJ2-1, with 9 bases fitting TRBD2. The CDR3 is 16 residues long. After removal of 5 bases from V and 10 bases from J, the junction contained 15 bases not matched to a gene. Germline V lookup: CDR1 SGHTA, CDR2 FQGTGA. The CDR3 DNA is TGTGCCAGCAGCGTGGCGGGCGGCGGGAGGGCCGAGGAGCAGTTCTTC. As protein: CASSVAGGGRAEEQFF.

The chain carries TRBV6-1 and TRBJ2-2; 8 bases are a match to TRBD1. Germline assignment: CDR1 MNHNS and CDR2 SASEGT. After removal of 3 bases from V and 6 bases from J, the junction contained 6 bases not matched to a gene. The CDR3 contains 15 residues. CDR3 sequence: CASSEETGAPGELFF. The DNA of the CDR3 is TGTGCCAGCAGTGAGGAGACAGGGGCCCCCGGGGAGCTGTTTTTT.

V is TRBV3-1 (or the pseudogene TRBV3-2) and J is TRBJ2-1; D remains ambiguous. Germline CDR1 and CDR2: LGHDT and YNNKEL (reference sequence). CDR3 length equals 12 residues. The V end was cut by 1 base, the J end by 9 bases, with 7 bases between. The CDR3 spells CASSQVPGEQFF. Written as DNA, the CDR3 is TGTGCCAGCAGCCAAGTCCCGGGTGAGCAGTTCTTC.

This clone was observed a handful of times. The chain has TRBV6-2 or TRBV6-3 and TRBJ2-6; D is perhaps TRBD2 (6 bases). CDR1 is MNHEY and CDR2 is SVGEGT in the germline V gene. The length of the CDR3 is 19 residues. V shed 0 bases and J shed 1 base, with 16 bases lying between them. The CDR3 coding sequence is TGTGCCAGCAGTTACTCGAAGGGGAGGCTCTCATCTGGGGCCAACGTCCTGACTTTC. Its protein is CASSYSKGRLSSGANVLTF.

This clone showed up just a few times. V gene TRBV7-2 combines with J gene TRBJ1-6, with D hard to call. The germline gives CDR1 SGHTA, CDR2 FQGNSA. The ends were cut back, 0 bases at V and 5 bases at J, with 5 bases in the middle. This CDR3 contains 14 residues. Here the CDR3 DNA reads TGTGCCAGCAGCTTAGCCCGAGATAATTCACCCCTCCACTTT. It translates to CASSLARDNSPLHF.

This clone was detected only a few times. This rearrangement joins TRBV7-9 to TRBJ2-1; TRBD2 matches 14 bases. The CDR3 extends over 15 amino acids. V shed 6 bases, J shed 8 bases, and the junction held 6 bases outside the gene matches. Germline-derived CDR1 and CDR2 are SEHNR and FQNEAQ (reference sequence). The CDR3 nucleotides read TGTGCCAGCAGGGCCGGGACTAGCGGGAGCTATGAGCAGTTCTTC. This encodes CASRAGTSGSYEQFF.

Ten or more counts support this clone. The rearrangement links TRBV27 to TRBJ2-1, with D possibly matching TRBD1 (6 bases). Trimming removed 4 bases at V and 4 bases at J, with 20 bases between. This CDR3 is built from 17 residues. In germline, CDR1 is MNHEY, CDR2 SMNVEV (reference sequence). The CDR3 region has the DNA TGTGCCAGCAGTTCCCCGGCCCAGGGGATTTCGTACAATGAGCAGTTCTTC. Translated, it gives CASSSPAQGISYNEQFF.

This chain connects TRBV29-1 to TRBJ1-2; D might be TRBD1 (5 bases). Trimming removed 7 bases from V and 8 bases from J, with 23 bases in between. In germline, CDR1 is SQVTM, CDR2 ANQGSEA. The CDR3 runs to 14 residues. The CDR3 spells CSALTGRVARGYTF. The CDR3 coding sequence is TGCAGCGCCTTAACGGGCAGGGTCGCGAGAGGCTACACCTTC.